Given below is one TCR beta chain in context. The data stem from a study of blood T cell repertoires in COVID-19. Study details: The analysed material was cDNA or gDNA that came from T cells, B-cell-depleted T cells, or PBMCs.

V was clipped by 3 bases and J by 2 bases; unmatched bases: 5. The CDR3 spans 14 residues. Germline CDR1 SGHRS, CDR2 YFSETQ. In the authors' methods: Quantification of nucleated cells was approximated via reference gene primer amplification. Generated by immunoSEQ multiplex PCR, the TCRdb table keeps only in-frame clones and is missing some. V, J and clone size derive from that table, while D and trimming were established from the DNA sequence. Among hundreds of thousands of clones listed, around 82% were seen once. The sequence was collected from a woman aged 35 to 49 with active or convalescent COVID-19. The sample was peripheral blood. The V gene is TRBV5-1, the J gene TRBJ2-7; 7 positions agree with TRBD1. Here the CDR3 reads CASSYNRGPYEQYF. The DNA of the CDR3 is TGCGCCAGCAGCTACAACAGGGGCCCCTACGAGCAGTACTTC.